The 2 T cell receptor beta chains below come from one sample, sequenced in a study of CXCR3-negative and CXCR3-positive naive CD8 T cells. Researchers prepared the TRB cDNA libraries using 5' RACE with UMI labels. One entry per CDR3 protein, without DNA, is what TCRdb gives after re-calling the 5' RACE reads. The sample has roughly 56,000 distinct CDR3 sequences. What was sequenced was naive CXCR3- CD8+ T cells from blood. Subset of the sample: CD45RO-CCR7+CD27+CD95- naive CD8+ T cells lacking CXCR3 (TNR3-). The source is a human donor in good health. Some clones in this sample may be carry-over from other donors' samples.

This chain connects TRBV10-3 to TRBJ2-1; TCRdb's D gene call, TRBD1, goes unchecked for lack of DNA. The CDR3 has 16 amino acids. Germline CDR1 ENHRY, CDR2 SYGVKD. The CDR3 here is CAIRVTGTGEINEQFF.

The chain has TRBV20-1 and TRBJ2-1; no DNA is available, so the TRBD1 call from TCRdb remains unchecked. This CDR3 region has 13 residues. Germline assignment: CDR1 DFQATT and CDR2 SNEGSKA (reference sequence). CDR3 sequence: CSARSQGNNEQFF.